One and the same sample provided the 30 T cell receptor beta chains below, sequenced in a study of blood T cell repertoires in COVID-19. TCRdb's table, derived via immunoSEQ multiplex PCR, lists solely in-frame clones and lacks some. This table has 350,000 or so clones, about 88% appearing once. What was sequenced was PBMCs or T cells enriched from blood (not recorded which). The receptors shown here come from a woman in her thirties who had recovered from COVID-19.

V gene TRBV2 combines with J gene TRBJ1-5; TRBD1 agrees at 7 bases. V was pared by 8 bases and J by 0 bases, with 4 bases of the junction left unmatched. The germline V gene encodes CDR1 SNHLY and CDR2 FYNNEI. The length of the CDR3 is 14 residues. CDR3 nucleotide sequence: TGTGCCAGCCGGGACAGCTATAGCAATCAGCCCCAGCATTTT. Protein product: CASRDSYSNQPQHF. Based on the CDR3 plus reference TRBV2 and TRBJ1-5, the full variable domain is EPEVTQTPSHQVTQMGQEVILRCVPISNHLYFYWYRQILGQKVEFLVSFYNNEISEKSEIFDDQFSVERPDGSNFTLKIRSTKLEDSAMYFCASRDSYSNQPQHFGDGTRLSIL.

The chain carries TRBV6-5 and TRBJ1-6; 7 bases are shared with TRBD1. The CDR3 totals 16 residues. CDR1 is MNHEY and CDR2 is SVGAGI in the germline V gene. V gave up 0 bases and J gave up 7 bases; unmatched junction bases: 6. The CDR3 DNA sequence: TGTGCCAGCAGTTACTCGACGACAGGGAAAAATTCACCCCTCCACTTT. Its protein is CASSYSTTGKNSPLHF.

The genes are TRBV11-3 and TRBJ2-5; D may be TRBD2 (6 bases). Trimming stripped 0 bases from V and 5 bases from J, with 19 bases between. The germline V gene encodes CDR1 SGHNT and CDR2 YENEEA. This CDR3 is built from 17 residues. CDR3 bases: TGTGCCAGCAGCTTAGATTTGGCAGCGTATGGGGGGGAGACCCAGTACTTC. Its translation: CASSLDLAAYGGETQYF.

The rearrangement uses TRBV5-4 and TRBJ2-1; D remains ambiguous. Deletions cut 3 bases from V and 0 bases from J, with 4 bases between. The CDR3 spans 13 residues. Germline values: CDR1 SGHNT, CDR2 YYREEE (reference sequence). CDR3 sequence reads: CASSSLSYNEQFF. In DNA form, the CDR3 reads TGTGCCAGCAGCTCCCTCTCCTACAATGAGCAGTTCTTC.

As concerns this clone: Mismatch with germline at one junction end may stem from a read error. This chain links TRBV28 with TRBJ2-7, with TRBD1 matching 7 bases. CDR3 length: 14 amino acids. The germline V gene encodes CDR1 MDHEN and CDR2 SYDVKM. CDR3 loop: CASGTADLSHEQYF. The CDR3 DNA reads TGTGCCAGCGGGACAGCAGACCTCTCCCACGAGCAGTACTTC.

This chain connects TRBV27 to TRBJ2-3, with 9 bases matching TRBD2. CDR1 is MNHEY and CDR2 is SMNVEV in the germline V gene (reference sequence). The CDR3 is made up of 15 amino acids. The junction had 11 bases not matched to a gene; V was cut back by 5 bases and J by 8 bases. The CDR3 DNA sequence: TGTGCCAGCAGTATAATAGCGGGGGCCGCTACTACGCAGTATTTT. Its translation is CASSIIAGAATTQYF.

This CDR3 reads CASSSLQGLSYNEQFF. In DNA, the CDR3 is TGTGCCAGCAGTTCCCTACAGGGGCTCTCCTACAATGAGCAGTTCTTC. The rearrangement joins TRBV5-4 to TRBJ2-1; TRBD1 aligns across 7 bases. The CDR3 has 16 amino acids. CDR1 and CDR2 from the germline V gene are SGHNT and YYREEE (reference sequence). V dropped 5 bases and J dropped 0; count of bases not matched to a gene: 8.

The chain employs TRBV3-1 (or the pseudogene TRBV3-2) and TRBJ2-7, with 9 bases aligning to TRBD1. The junction had 5 bases not matched to a gene; V was cut back by 3 bases and J by 2 bases. The CDR3 has 15 amino acids. The germline V gene encodes CDR1 LGHDT and CDR2 YNNKEL (reference sequence). CDR3 nucleotide sequence: TGTGCCAGCAGCCAGGAGGGGACAGGGACCTACGAGCAGTACTTC. Its translation is CASSQEGTGTYEQYF.

The gene calls are TRBV6-1 and TRBJ2-6; D may be TRBD1 (6 bases). V dropped 2 bases and J dropped 3 bases, with 8 bases sitting between them. Germline V gene sequence: CDR1 MNHNS, CDR2 SASEGT. The CDR3 is 15 residues long. Here the CDR3 DNA reads TGTGCCAGCAGTGAAAACAGGGTTGGGGCCAACGTCCTGACTTTC. Translation: CASSENRVGANVLTF.

The V call is TRBV19, the J call TRBJ1-5; D is possibly TRBD1 (6 bases). Trimming took off 5 bases at V and 0 bases at J, with 14 bases between the two ends. The CDR3 has 16 amino acids. CDR1 and CDR2 (germline): LNHDA, SQIVND (reference sequence). CDR3 nucleotides: TGTGCCAGTAGTCCCGCGGGGGCCTTTAGCAATCAGCCCCAGCATTTT. Encoded protein: CASSPAGAFSNQPQHF.

The chain is built from TRBV10-3 and TRBJ2-7; TRBD2 aligns across 15 bases. The V and J ends lost 3 bases and 3 bases, in that order; junction bases with no gene match: 9. The germline V gene encodes CDR1 ENHRY and CDR2 SYGVKD. The CDR3 loop spans 18 amino acids. The CDR3 region is CAISDHGLAGGSGYEQYF. Written as DNA, the CDR3 is TGTGCCATCAGTGATCACGGACTAGCGGGGGGGAGCGGCTACGAGCAGTACTTC.

V usage is TRBV6-2 or TRBV6-3 and J usage is TRBJ1-1; D might be TRBD1 (5 bases). The CDR3 extends over 17 amino acids. Trimming took 2 bases from V and 0 from J, leaving 16 bases between them. Per germline, CDR1 MNHEY and CDR2 SVGEGT. CDR3 protein: CASSYLTDSWLNTEAFF. DNA of the CDR3: TGTGCCAGCAGTTACCTCACAGACAGTTGGTTGAACACTGAAGCTTTCTTT.

This chain connects TRBV7-6 to TRBJ1-2; D may be TRBD1 (5 bases). V was shortened by 1 base and J by 0 bases, with 12 bases between the two germline ends. CDR3 length: 16 residues. The germline gives CDR1 SGHVS, CDR2 FNYEAQ. CDR3 nucleotides: TGTGCCAGCAGCTTAGGACCGGGGGATACTAACTATGGCTACACCTTC. Translation gives CASSLGPGDTNYGYTF.

This clone was seen a few times. The chain joins TRBV28 to TRBJ1-5; 10 bases match TRBD1. The length of the CDR3 is 15 residues. Per the germline V gene, CDR1 is MDHEN and CDR2 is SYDVKM. The V gene end was trimmed by 7 bases and the J gene end by 6 bases; junction bases not matched to a gene: 9. The chain's CDR3 is CASNAGTGEAQPQHF. In nucleotides, the CDR3 is TGTGCCAGCAATGCCGGGACAGGGGAGGCTCAGCCCCAGCATTTT.

The chain has TRBV29-1 and TRBJ1-2; 8 positions agree with TRBD1. The CDR3 has 13 residues. Looked up from germline, CDR1 is SQVTM and CDR2 is ANQGSEA. V trimming: 4 bases; J trimming: 5 bases; junction bases outside the gene matches: 6. The CDR3 DNA reads TGCAGCGTTGGGCAGGACAGGGCGTATGGCTACACCTTC. Amino acids: CSVGQDRAYGYTF.

This clone was observed a single time. The chain is built from TRBV19 and TRBJ1-1; possible D gene TRBD1, 6 bases. The CDR3 spans 14 residues. Germline CDR1 is LNHDA and CDR2 is SQIVND (reference sequence). V shed 0 bases and J shed 5 bases, with 10 bases lying between them. The CDR3 coding sequence is TGTGCCAGTAGTATAGAACAGGGTGAAACTGAAGCTTTCTTT. It codes for CASSIEQGETEAFF. Complete variable domain (other parts from reference TRBV19 and TRBJ1-1): DGGITQSPKYLFRKEGQNVTLSCEQNLNHDAMYWYRQDPGQGLRLIYYSQIVNDFQKGDIAEGYSVSREKKESFPLTVTSAQKNPTAFYLCASSIEQGETEAFFGQGTRLTVV.

The rearrangement joins TRBV5-6 to TRBJ2-3; 8 bases match TRBD1. The length of the CDR3 is 17 residues. J lost 2 bases, V lost 4 bases, and 12 bases had no gene match. CDR1 and CDR2 (germline): SGHDT, YYEEEE. In DNA, the CDR3 is TGTGCCAGCAGCCCCTCTTTCCCGGGACAGGACACAGATACGCAGTATTTT. Translation: CASSPSFPGQDTDTQYF.

J is TRBJ1-2 and V is TRBV12-5, with unresolved D. The CDR3 has 15 amino acids. Germline CDR1 and CDR2: LGHNT and FRNRAP. Trimming shortened V by 4 bases and J by 7 bases, and 19 bases separated the two germline ends. CDR3 sequence: CASGWAAGRGGGYTF. The CDR3 DNA reads as TGTGCTAGTGGTTGGGCCGCTGGGCGAGGAGGTGGCTACACCTTC.

The chain couples TRBV12-3 or TRBV12-4 to TRBJ2-5; D call uncertain. The length of the CDR3 is 13 residues. Trimming took 3 bases from V and 5 from J, leaving 10 bases between them. The CDR3 coding sequence is TGTGCCAGCAGTTTTATCCCCGCGGAGACCCAGTACTTC. Translation gives CASSFIPAETQYF.

The V call is TRBV19, the J call TRBJ2-1; possible D gene TRBD2, 6 bases. From germline, CDR1 is LNHDA and CDR2 SQIVND (reference sequence). This CDR3 contains 15 residues. V was shortened by 0 bases and J by 6 bases, with 12 bases between the two germline ends. The CDR3 DNA follows: TGTGCCAGTAGTATAGATCCGACTAGGCTCAATGAGCAGTTCTTC. Protein: CASSIDPTRLNEQFF.

The chain couples TRBV7-2 to TRBJ1-2; TRBD1 might be the D (6 bases). Germline CDR1 SGHTA, CDR2 FQGNSA. V lost 3 bases and J lost 4, with 12 bases in between. The CDR3 is 14 amino acids. This CDR3 reads CASSFIGTLYGYTF. The CDR3 DNA reads TGTGCCAGCAGCTTTATCGGGACACTCTATGGCTACACCTTC.

This clone was detected once. The CDR3 DNA is TGCGCCAGCAGCTTGGCCCCAGGGGGACGAGATACGCAGTATTTT. It specifies CASSLAPGGRDTQYF. This chain connects TRBV5-1 to TRBJ2-3; 7 bases are a match to TRBD1. From germline, CDR1 is SGHRS and CDR2 YFSETQ. Germline trimming cut 0 bases from V and 5 bases from J; bases unmatched to any gene: 6. This CDR3 has 15 residues.

The chain employs TRBV6-2 or TRBV6-3 and TRBJ2-5; 8 bases match TRBD1. Per germline, CDR1 MNHEY and CDR2 SVGEGT. The CDR3 is made up of 15 amino acids. V shed 4 bases, J shed 1 base, and the junction held 5 bases outside the gene matches. CDR3 region: CASSFQGQAQETQYF. DNA of the CDR3: TGTGCCAGCAGTTTCCAGGGACAGGCCCAAGAGACCCAGTACTTC.

The chain is built from TRBV10-1 and TRBJ1-5; D perhaps matches TRBD1 (5 bases). V lost 8 bases, J lost 3 bases, and 11 bases lay in between. This CDR3 region has 13 residues. The V gene's germline CDR1 is WNHNN and CDR2 SYGVQD (reference sequence). CDR3 amino acids: CASQGADNQPQHF. CDR3 nucleotide sequence: TGCGCCAGCCAAGGGGCAGACAATCAGCCCCAGCATTTT.

The rearrangement links TRBV7-6 to TRBJ2-7; TRBD1 matches at 10 bases. The CDR3 length is 15 residues. CDR1 SGHVS and CDR2 FNYEAQ come from the germline V gene. Trimming cost V 5 bases and J 3 bases; bases outside gene matches: 7. CDR3 bases: TGTGCCAGCAGCAAGGGACAGGGGCTATACTACGAGCAGTACTTC. Residues: CASSKGQGLYYEQYF. Based on the CDR3 plus reference TRBV7-6 and TRBJ2-7, the full variable domain is GAGVSQSPRYKVTKRGQDVALRCDPISGHVSLYWYRQALGQGPEFLTYFNYEAQQDKSGLPNDRFSAERPEGSISTLTIQRTEQRDSAMYRCASSKGQGLYYEQYFGPGTRLTVT.

The rearrangement links TRBV19 to TRBJ1-5; D unresolved. V lost 5 bases and J lost 5, with 13 bases in between. The CDR3 has 14 amino acids. The germline CDR1 and CDR2 sequences are LNHDA and SQIVND (reference sequence). The CDR3 DNA reads as TGTGCCAGTAGTTCTCGCAGATTTGATCAGCCCCAGCATTTT. The encoded protein is CASSSRRFDQPQHF.

V gene TRBV29-1 combines with J gene TRBJ1-1; D gene uncertain. This CDR3 has 11 residues. The V gene's germline CDR1 is SQVTM and CDR2 ANQGSEA. V dropped 4 bases and J dropped 3 bases, with 6 bases sitting between them. In DNA form, the CDR3 reads TGCAGCGTTGGGCAGTACACTGAAGCTTTCTTT. The encoded protein is CSVGQYTEAFF.

The genes are TRBV5-1 and TRBJ2-7; TRBD1 aligns across 7 bases. V lost 4 bases to trimming and J lost 4 bases; unmatched junction nucleotides: 5. Germline CDR1 is SGHRS and CDR2 is YFSETQ. This CDR3 spans 13 amino acids. This chain's CDR3 is CASSPPQGYEQYF. CDR3 bases: TGCGCCAGCAGCCCCCCACAGGGGTACGAGCAGTACTTC.

The V gene is TRBV6-1, the J gene TRBJ1-1; TRBD1 might be the D (5 bases). Per germline, CDR1 MNHNS and CDR2 SASEGT. The length of the CDR3 is 14 residues. V was pared by 1 base and J by 1 base, with 7 bases between. CDR3 coding DNA: TGTGCCAGCAGTGAAGGACAGTGGAACACTGAAGCTTTCTTT. Amino acids: CASSEGQWNTEAFF.

The CDR3 is CAISEDGGVNTEAFF. In nucleotides, the CDR3 is TGTGCCATCAGTGAGGATGGGGGGGTGAACACTGAAGCTTTCTTT. J is TRBJ1-1 and V is TRBV10-3; D perhaps matches TRBD1 (5 bases). CDR1 ENHRY and CDR2 SYGVKD come from the germline V gene. Between the trimmed V and J ends, which lost 2 bases and 0 bases, there was a span of 10 bases. This CDR3 region has 15 residues.